This T cell receptor (beta chain) was obtained from a study of technical replicates of blood from four donors. V lost 1 base and J lost 0, with 6 bases in between. CDR1 and CDR2 (germline): SNHLY, FYNNEI. This CDR3 region has 14 residues. Libraries were prepared by immunoSEQ multiplex PCR; TCRdb keeps only in-frame clonotypes and omits some of them. The sample lists about 83,000 clones, about 90% occurring once. This TCR was sampled from a human donor in good health. The J gene is TRBJ1-1, the V gene TRBV2, with D hard to call. The sample comprised T cells isolated from PBMCs. CDR3 loop: CASSEVEMNTEAFF. The CDR3 DNA reads TGTGCCAGCAGTGAAGTTGAGATGAACACTGAAGCTTTCTTT. The whole variable domain, remainder taken from reference TRBV2 and TRBJ1-1, is EPEVTQTPSHQVTQMGQEVILRCVPISNHLYFYWYRQILGQKVEFLVSFYNNEISEKSEIFDDQFSVERPDGSNFTLKIRSTKLEDSAMYFCASSEVEMNTEAFFGQGTRLTVV.